This entry lists 22 T cell receptor beta chains sequenced from one sample in a study of cytomegalovirus exposure and HLA in healthy donors. The PCR contained 60 Vbeta and 13 Jbeta primers. The repertoire was sequenced with immunoSEQ multiplex PCR; TCRdb's copy has only in-frame clones and lacks some. The table records some 110,000 clones, roughly 80% of them present only once. Sequencing was carried out using PBMCs. Receptors were obtained from a woman aged 40 to 50 in good health and CMV-seronegative.

This clone was seen just once. CDR3 in amino acids: CASSSINTEAFF. The DNA for the CDR3 is TGTGCCAGCAGTAGCATAAACACTGAAGCTTTCTTT. The chain has TRBV6-5 and TRBJ1-1; D ambiguous. In germline, CDR1 is MNHEY, CDR2 SVGAGI. Trimming cost V 5 bases and J 2 bases, with 6 bases left between them. CDR3 length equals 12 residues.

The chain uses TRBV7-2 and TRBJ2-3, with D tentatively TRBD2 (6 bases). The V gene's germline CDR1 is SGHTA and CDR2 FQGNSA. V dropped 3 bases and J dropped 5 bases, with 12 bases sitting between them. The CDR3 extends over 14 amino acids. Here the CDR3 reads CASSLSGVEDTQYF. The CDR3 bases are TGTGCCAGCAGCTTGTCGGGGGTGGAAGATACGCAGTATTTT.

V usage is TRBV27 and J usage is TRBJ2-7; 7 bases align to TRBD2. After removal of 6 bases from V and 4 bases from J, the junction contained 12 bases not matched to a gene. Germline V gene sequence: CDR1 MNHEY, CDR2 SMNVEV (reference sequence). The CDR3 runs to 15 residues. The CDR3 DNA reads as TGTGCCAGCAGGGGGGGGACGACCTCCGTATACGAGCAGTACTTC. Translating gives CASRGGTTSVYEQYF.

The V and J genes are TRBV7-2 and TRBJ2-7; the match to TRBD2 covers 7 bases. Losses at the gene ends were 1 base for V and 5 bases for J; bases not matched to a gene: 5. Germline CDR1 and CDR2: SGHTA and FQGNSA. CDR3 size: 14 residues. The CDR3 nucleotides are TGTGCCAGCAGCTTAGAAGCGGGAAGGCACGAGCAGTACTTC. Translated: CASSLEAGRHEQYF.

The sample holds one count of this clone. The chain joins TRBV4-1 to TRBJ2-2, with TRBD1 as a possible D gene (7 bases). The CDR3 covers 15 residues. Germline V gene lookup returns CDR1 MGHRA and CDR2 YSYEKL. The ends were cut back, 6 bases at V and 0 bases at J, with 11 bases in the middle. The DNA of the CDR3 is TGCGCCAGCAGGGAGGGGGCAGCGAACACCGGGGAGCTGTTTTTT. Translating gives CASREGAANTGELFF.

This clone was observed a few times. The chain is built from TRBV10-3 and TRBJ2-7; TRBD1 matches 7 bases. The CDR3 has 15 residues. V was pared by 4 bases and J by 1 base, with 7 bases of the junction left unmatched. The germline V gene has CDR1 ENHRY and CDR2 SYGVKD. CDR3 sequence (DNA): TGTGCCATCAGTGGGAGGACAGGCCTTTCCTACGAGCAGTACTTC. Its protein is CAISGRTGLSYEQYF.

The genes are TRBV6-5 and TRBJ1-1, with a possible D match to TRBD1 (5 bases). The CDR3 loop spans 14 amino acids. Trimming stripped 5 bases from V and 1 base from J, with 11 bases between. CDR1 MNHEY and CDR2 SVGAGI come from the germline V gene. CDR3 sequence (DNA): TGTGCCAGCAGTAGGGGACTTACGAACACTGAAGCTTTCTTT. This translates into CASSRGLTNTEAFF.

In nucleotides, the CDR3 is TGTGCCAGCAGCCGACCTCAGGGGACCTACGAGCAGTACTTC. Its protein is CASSRPQGTYEQYF. V is TRBV6-6 and J is TRBJ2-7, with D possibly TRBD1 on 6 matching bases. V lost 6 bases and J 2 bases, leaving 14 bases between the germline ends. The CDR3 sequence is 14 residues long. The germline CDR1 and CDR2 sequences are MNHNY and SVGAGI (reference sequence).

This chain connects TRBV4-1 to TRBJ1-6; D uncertain. Looked up from germline, CDR1 is MGHRA and CDR2 is YSYEKL. The V end was cut by 8 bases, the J end by 7 bases, with 12 bases between. This CDR3 has 13 residues. CDR3 region: CASCPLGNSPLHF. CDR3 nucleotides: TGCGCCAGCTGCCCCCTGGGCAATTCACCCCTCCACTTT.

This clone was observed a handful of times. The CDR3 region has the DNA TGTGCCAGCAGCTTGTATCGGGGGGCCTACGAGCAGTACTTC. Protein product: CASSLYRGAYEQYF. J is TRBJ2-7 and V is TRBV5-6; TRBD2 aligns across 7 bases. J gave up 2 bases and V 1 base, and 3 bases lay outside the gene matches. From germline, CDR1 is SGHDT and CDR2 YYEEEE. The CDR3 consists of 14 residues.

This clone was detected only a few times. The chain has TRBV28 and TRBJ2-3; D remains unclear. V lost 5 bases, J lost 2 bases, and 14 bases lay in between. The CDR3 is 15 residues long. Germline CDR1 is MDHEN and CDR2 is SYDVKM. The CDR3 DNA reads as TGTGCCAGCAGTCCCCACTATCCTACCACAGATACGCAGTATTTT. This sequence encodes CASSPHYPTTDTQYF.

This clone was detected only once. The rearrangement links TRBV14 to TRBJ1-2; D is undetermined. This CDR3 comprises 14 residues. Germline CDR1 is SGHDN and CDR2 is FVKESK. V was pared by 0 bases and J by 7 bases, with 12 bases between. The CDR3 protein is CASSQDVGVGGYTF. The CDR3 coding sequence is TGTGCCAGCAGCCAAGACGTCGGGGTTGGTGGCTACACCTTC.

The J gene is TRBJ1-5, the V gene TRBV7-2, with 9 positions matching TRBD1. Germline V CDR1 and CDR2: SGHTA, FQGNSA. The V segment lost 5 bases and the J segment 2 bases; nucleotides outside the gene matches: 7. The CDR3 extends over 16 amino acids. The CDR3 spells CASSKSTGGGNQPQHF. The DNA of the CDR3 is TGTGCCAGCAGCAAATCGACAGGGGGAGGCAATCAGCCCCAGCATTTT.

V is TRBV19 and J is TRBJ1-4; D is possibly TRBD1 (5 bases). The CDR3 extends over 16 amino acids. Looked up from germline, CDR1 is LNHDA and CDR2 is SQIVND (reference sequence). The V end was cut by 3 bases, the J end by 8 bases, with 19 bases between. The chain's CDR3 is CASSIPGGTDREKLFF. CDR3 sequence (DNA): TGTGCCAGTAGTATCCCGGGGGGAACTGATCGGGAAAAACTGTTTTTT. Filled out from reference TRBV19 and TRBJ1-4, the complete variable domain reads DGGITQSPKYLFRKEGQNVTLSCEQNLNHDAMYWYRQDPGQGLRLIYYSQIVNDFQKGDIAEGYSVSREKKESFPLTVTSAQKNPTAFYLCASSIPGGTDREKLFFGSGTQLSVL.

The chain carries TRBV7-8 and TRBJ2-2; D possibly corresponds to TRBD2 (6 bases). The V gene's germline CDR1 is SGHVS and CDR2 FQNEAQ. The ends were cut back, 3 bases at V and 4 bases at J, with 12 bases in the middle. The CDR3 loop spans 15 amino acids. The CDR3 DNA follows: TGTGCCAGCAGCTTGATAGGCGGGGTCACCGGGGAGCTGTTTTTT. It codes for CASSLIGGVTGELFF. Filled out from reference TRBV7-8 and TRBJ2-2, the complete variable domain reads GAGVSQSPRYKVAKRGQDVALRCDPISGHVSLFWYQQALGQGPEFLTYFQNEAQLDKSGLPSDRFFAERPEGSVSTLKIQRTQQEDSAVYLCASSLIGGVTGELFFGEGSRLTVL.

V gene TRBV7-2 combines with J gene TRBJ2-1, with 10 bases lining up with TRBD2. J was trimmed by 11 bases and V by 4 bases; bases with no gene match: 5. The CDR3 spans 13 residues. The germline V gene encodes CDR1 SGHTA and CDR2 FQGNSA. The CDR3 region is CASSSLAGAQQFF. CDR3 coding DNA: TGTGCCAGCAGCTCCCTAGCGGGAGCCCAGCAGTTCTTC.

A single count supports this clone. This sequence joins TRBV7-9 and TRBJ1-5; 7 nucleotides line up with TRBD1. Losses at the gene ends were 1 base for V and 2 bases for J; bases not matched to a gene: 2. CDR1 is SEHNR and CDR2 is FQNEAQ in the germline V gene (reference sequence). The CDR3 contains 15 residues. CDR3 nucleotides: TGTGCCAGCAGCTTAGGGGGGACAGGCAATCAGCCCCAGCATTTT. It encodes CASSLGGTGNQPQHF.

This clone occurred once. CDR3 amino acids: CASSPWTGGYEQYF. Written as DNA, the CDR3 is TGTGCCAGCAGCCCATGGACAGGGGGGTACGAGCAGTACTTC. The chain joins TRBV9 to TRBJ2-7; 10 bases are a match to TRBD1. The V and J ends lost 4 bases and 4 bases, in that order; junction bases with no gene match: 5. The V gene's germline CDR1 is SGDLS and CDR2 YYNGEE. The CDR3 consists of 14 residues.

This clone was picked up a small number of times. This chain connects TRBV5-1 to TRBJ1-2; D may be TRBD1 (6 bases). This CDR3 has 14 amino acids. V was trimmed by 2 bases and J by 6 bases, leaving 14 bases between them. Germline values: CDR1 SGHRS, CDR2 YFSETQ. Here the CDR3 reads CASSFLQGADGYTF. The DNA for the CDR3 is TGCGCCAGCAGCTTTTTACAGGGAGCGGATGGCTACACCTTC.

The chain employs TRBV28 and TRBJ1-5; 7 positions agree with TRBD1. CDR3 length: 16 residues. Germline lookup yields CDR1 MDHEN and CDR2 SYDVKM. V dropped 4 bases and J dropped 7; count of bases not matched to a gene: 13. CDR3: CASSSRDSWTRQPQHF. The CDR3 DNA reads as TGTGCCAGCAGTTCCCGGGACAGCTGGACGAGACAGCCCCAGCATTTT. The variable domain in full, with the rest retrieved from reference TRBV28 and TRBJ1-5, is DVKVTQSSRYLVKRTGEKVFLECVQDMDHENMFWYRQDPGLGLRLIYFSYDVKMKEKGDIPEGYSVSREKKERFSLILESASTNQTSMYLCASSSRDSWTRQPQHFGDGTRLSIL.

The V gene is TRBV7-3, the J gene TRBJ1-2, with D tentatively TRBD1 (5 bases). This CDR3 has 14 residues. Trimming removed 5 bases from V and 6 bases from J, with 16 bases in between. Germline values: CDR1 SGHTA, CDR2 FQGTGA. The CDR3 region is CASSPRGSWDGYTF. Written as DNA, the CDR3 is TGTGCCAGCAGCCCACGGGGGTCTTGGGATGGCTACACCTTC.

The rearrangement links TRBV27 to TRBJ2-1; 11 bases align to TRBD2. In germline, CDR1 is MNHEY, CDR2 SMNVEV (reference sequence). V was pared by 5 bases and J by 5 bases, with 5 bases of the junction left unmatched. CDR3 length: 15 residues. In DNA form, the CDR3 reads TGTGCCAGCAGTCTAGGGACTAGCGGAAACAATGAGCAGTTCTTC. As protein: CASSLGTSGNNEQFF.